These T cell receptor beta chains were read from a single sample in a study of T-cell memory formation after mild COVID-19. Each CDR3 protein is one row after TCRdb ran MiXCR on the 5' RACE reads. The sample has almost 250,000 distinct CDR3 sequences, approximately 15% seen once. The source material was PBMCs or a T cell subset sorted from them (not recorded which). These receptors were taken from an adult woman who had mild COVID-19 (a few samples of this study predate the infection). Cell type and time point are not known. Both conserved end residues are part of each CDR3. The order of the fields is D gene, clone size, CDR3 length, V gene, J gene, CDR3 DNA, CDR3 protein. The D gene is left open where the match is weak. Size values are once, few and many counts, or a class for expanded clones, and some rows have none.

NA	few	13	TRBV29-1	TRBJ1-5	TGCAGCGTGTCAACAGGGAACAATCAGCCCCAGCATTTT	CSVSTGNNQPQHF
TRBD1	NA	12	TRBV6-5	TRBJ1-1	TGTGCCAGCAGGGAGGGGGCCACTGAAGCTTTCTTT	CASREGATEAFF
NA	NA	17	TRBV11-2	TRBJ2-1	TGTGCCAGCAGCTTAAGATGGCGGGAACGCTCCTACAATGAGCAGTTCTTC	CASSLRWRERSYNEQFF
NA	few	12	TRBV10-3	TRBJ1-2	TGTGCCATCAGTCAGGGTAACTATGGCTACACCTTC	CAISQGNYGYTF
NA	few	14	TRBV18	TRBJ2-1	TGTGCCAGCTCACCACCGGAGCAGGGGAATGAGCAGTTCTTC	CASSPPEQGNEQFF
TRBD2	few	15	TRBV4-1	TRBJ2-7	TGCGCCAGCAGCCGCCCCGGGACTAAGCCGTACGAGCAGTACTTC	CASSRPGTKPYEQYF
NA	NA	14	TRBV11-2	TRBJ1-5	TGTGCCAGCAGCTTAGGTCTCACCGGGCAGCCCCAGCATTTT	CASSLGLTGQPQHF
NA	many	12	TRBV12-3/TRBV12-4	TRBJ2-7	TGTGCCAGCTCCGCCCTCTCCTACGAGCAGTACTTC	CASSALSYEQYF
TRBD1	NA	15	TRBV19	TRBJ2-2	TGTGCCAGTAGTATAGACGGACAGGGGGCCGGGGAGCTGTTTTTT	CASSIDGQGAGELFF
NA	NA	15	TRBV12-3/TRBV12-4	TRBJ2-2	TGTGCCAGCAAGACCCCCTGGGGGGCCCACTGGGAGCTGTTTTTT	CASKTPWGAHWELFF
TRBD2	medium-sized	15	TRBV20-1	TRBJ2-3	TGCAGTGCTAACGGGGGAGCGGGAACCACAGATACGCAGTATTTT	CSANGGAGTTDTQYF
NA	NA	10	TRBV12-3/TRBV12-4	TRBJ2-1	TGTGCCAGCAGTCCAACGTTAACGCTCTTC	CASSPTLTLF
TRBD2	few	15	TRBV9	TRBJ2-2	TGTGCCAGCAGCCCCCCCCTCGGGGGGGCCCGGGAGCTGTTTTTT	CASSPPLGGARELFF
TRBD1	few	15	TRBV12-3/TRBV12-4	TRBJ2-4	TGTGCCAGCAGCCAGGGACAGATAGCCAAAAACATTCAGTACTTC	CASSQGQIAKNIQYF
NA	many	13	TRBV12-3/TRBV12-4	TRBJ2-5	TGTGCCAGCAGTTTAGGAGGGAAGGAGACCCAGTACTTC	CASSLGGKETQYF
NA	many	14	TRBV12-3/TRBV12-4	TRBJ1-6	TGTGCCAGCAGTTTCGAAGCGGGGAATTCACCCCTCCACTTT	CASSFEAGNSPLHF
NA	few	14	TRBV27	TRBJ2-7	TGTGCCAGCAGTTACCCAGGACAAGCCTACGAGCAGTACTTC	CASSYPGQAYEQYF
NA	once	16	TRBV15	TRBJ1-2	TGTGCCACCAGCAGTGACCGGGGCCTAATTCCCTATGGCTACACCTTC	CATSSDRGLIPYGYTF
NA	NA	15	TRBV5-1	TRBJ1-4	TGCGCCAGCAGCTTGGTAACAGGGAGTAGTGAAAAACTGTTTTTT	CASSLVTGSSEKLFF
NA	few	15	TRBV3-1	TRBJ1-1	TGTGCCAGCAGCCAAGATTCGGGCCTCCGTGGTGAAGCTTTCTTT	CASSQDSGLRGEAFF
TRBD2	NA	13	TRBV25-1	TRBJ2-5	TGTGCCAGCAGTCACGGGAGGTGGGAGACCCAGTACTTC	CASSHGRWETQYF
TRBD1	once	13	TRBV30	TRBJ2-7	TGTGCCTGGAGTCTAGGACAGGGCCTCGAGCAGTACTTC	CAWSLGQGLEQYF
NA	NA	14	TRBV12-3/TRBV12-4	TRBJ1-2	TGTGCCAGCAGCCGTATGACAGTAAACTATGGCTACACCTTC	CASSRMTVNYGYTF
NA	NA	11	TRBV11-1	TRBJ2-1	TGTGCCAGCAGCCCCGGACCCCGCCAGTTCTTC	CASSPGPRQFF
NA	NA	14	TRBV4-1	TRBJ2-3	TGCGCCAGCAGCCAAGAGGGGTTAACAGATACGCAGTATTTT	CASSQEGLTDTQYF
NA	NA	12	TRBV30	TRBJ2-2	TGTGCCTGGAGTAAGCCGGGAGGGGAGCTGTTTTTT	CAWSKPGGELFF
NA	few	14	TRBV5-1	TRBJ2-3	TGCGCCAGCAGTACAGGGAAAATCACAGATACGCAGTATTTT	CASSTGKITDTQYF
NA	many	15	TRBV10-3	TRBJ1-5	TGTGCCATCAGCCAGGGACTGGAAAGCAATCAGCCCCAGCATTTT	CAISQGLESNQPQHF
NA	many	15	TRBV12-3/TRBV12-4	TRBJ2-1	TGTGCCAGCAGTTTGGTTAGCGGCTCCTACAATGAGCAGTTCTTC	CASSLVSGSYNEQFF
NA	NA	14	TRBV20-1	TRBJ1-1	TGCAGTGCTCGGAGGGGAGGGGTGGACACTGAAGCTTTCTTT	CSARRGGVDTEAFF
NA	few	16	TRBV6-5	TRBJ2-1	TGTGCCAGCAGTTACCGGGCAGGCCTAGATTACAATGAGCAGTTCTTC	CASSYRAGLDYNEQFF
NA	few	15	TRBV27	TRBJ1-6	TGTGCCAGCAGTGCGACAGGAACCACCGATTCACCCCTCCACTTT	CASSATGTTDSPLHF
TRBD1	few	16	TRBV7-8	TRBJ2-7	TGTGCCAGCAGCGCCATGAGGTGGGACAGGGGCTACGAGCAGTACTTC	CASSAMRWDRGYEQYF
NA	NA	13	TRBV11-2	TRBJ2-3	TGTGCCAGCAGCTTAATGAAAGGAGATACGCAGTATTTT	CASSLMKGDTQYF
TRBD2	few	15	TRBV20-1	TRBJ2-3	TGCAGTGCTAGGTTGCAGCGGGGGAGGTCAGATACGCAGTATTTT	CSARLQRGRSDTQYF
TRBD2	NA	17	TRBV30	TRBJ2-3	TGTGCCTGGGCCCCCCTCTGGGGGGAGGGCCTGACAGATACGCAGTATTTT	CAWAPLWGEGLTDTQYF
TRBD1	many	14	TRBV7-2	TRBJ2-5	TGTGCCAGCAGCATCGACAGGGCGCTAAAGACCCAGTACTTC	CASSIDRALKTQYF
TRBD1	NA	14	TRBV7-9	TRBJ1-1	TGTGCCAGCAGCTTCACGACAGGGGGCACTGAAGCTTTCTTT	CASSFTTGGTEAFF
NA	NA	15	TRBV25-1	TRBJ1-1	TGTGCCAGCAGTGATATCCGGACGGGAAACACTGAAGCTTTCTTT	CASSDIRTGNTEAFF
NA	NA	17	TRBV7-2	TRBJ1-3	TGTGCCAGCAGCTTAGGGTCAGGGCTTCGTTCTGGAAACACCATATATTTT	CASSLGSGLRSGNTIYF
NA	NA	13	TRBV7-9	TRBJ2-4	TGTGCCAGCAGCTTAAGTAGAGTAAACATTCAGTACTTC	CASSLSRVNIQYF